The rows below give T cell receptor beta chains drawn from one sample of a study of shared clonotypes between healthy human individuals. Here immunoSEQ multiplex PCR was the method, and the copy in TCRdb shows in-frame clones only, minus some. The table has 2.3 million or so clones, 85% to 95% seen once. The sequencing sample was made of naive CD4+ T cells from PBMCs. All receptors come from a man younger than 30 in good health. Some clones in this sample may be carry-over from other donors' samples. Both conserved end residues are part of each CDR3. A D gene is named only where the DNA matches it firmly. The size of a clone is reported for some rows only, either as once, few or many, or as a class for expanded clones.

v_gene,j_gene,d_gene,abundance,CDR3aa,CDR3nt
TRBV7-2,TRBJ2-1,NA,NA,CASSFGRDVQFF,TGTGCCAGCAGCTTTGGCAGGGATGTGCAGTTCTTC
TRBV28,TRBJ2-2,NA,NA,CASQLTRGTGELFF,TGTGCCAGCCAATTGACTCGGGGGACCGGGGAGCTGTTTTTT
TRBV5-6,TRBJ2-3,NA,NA,CASSFRDREGKGTDTQYF,TGTGCCAGCAGCTTCAGGGATCGCGAGGGCAAAGGGACAGATACGCAGTATTTT
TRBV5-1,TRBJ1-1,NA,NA,CASSLGTMNTEAFF,TGCGCCAGCAGCTTGGGGACAATGAACACTGAAGCTTTCTTT
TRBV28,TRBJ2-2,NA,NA,CASMGASGELFF,TGTGCCAGCATGGGGGCCTCCGGGGAGCTGTTTTTT
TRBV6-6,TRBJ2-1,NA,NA,CASRVSSYNEQFF,TGTGCCAGCAGGGTGAGCTCCTACAATGAGCAGTTCTTC
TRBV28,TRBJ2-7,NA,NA,CASTGRNSLTYEQYF,TGTGCCAGCACCGGACGGAACTCATTAACCTACGAGCAGTACTTC
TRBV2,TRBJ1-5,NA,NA,CASSESAGVNFRQPQHF,TGTGCCAGCAGTGAAAGCGCAGGGGTGAATTTCCGTCAGCCCCAGCATTTT
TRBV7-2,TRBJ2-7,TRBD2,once,CASSLGEGPWGEQYF,TGTGCCAGCAGCTTAGGGGAGGGCCCTTGGGGGGAGCAGTACTTC
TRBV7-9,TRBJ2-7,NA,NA,CASSFLGETYEQYF,TGTGCCAGCAGCTTTCTAGGGGAGACCTACGAGCAGTACTTC
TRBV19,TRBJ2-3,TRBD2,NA,CASSRLAGGIGTDTQYF,TGTGCCAGTAGCCGACTAGCGGGAGGGATAGGCACAGATACGCAGTATTTT
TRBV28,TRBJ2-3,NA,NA,CASSLGDTGLATQYF,TGTGCCAGCAGCCTAGGCGACACGGGTTTAGCTACGCAGTATTTT
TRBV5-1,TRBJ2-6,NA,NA,CASSGHYSGANVLTF,TGCGCCAGCTCCGGACACTACTCTGGGGCCAACGTCCTGACTTTC
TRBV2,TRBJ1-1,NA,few,CASSVFVDTEAFF,TGTGCCAGCTCTGTCTTCGTGGACACTGAAGCTTTCTTT
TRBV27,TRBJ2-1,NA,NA,CASSLSRGNEQFF,TGTGCCAGCAGTCTCTCCAGGGGAAATGAGCAGTTCTTC
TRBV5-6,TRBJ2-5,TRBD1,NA,CASSRDSRETQYF,TGTGCCAGCAGCCGGGACAGCCGAGAGACCCAGTACTTC
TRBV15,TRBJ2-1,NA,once,CATSRGGRYVPEQFF,TGTGCCACCAGCAGAGGGGGACGATATGTCCCTGAGCAGTTCTTC
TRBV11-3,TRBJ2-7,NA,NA,CASSYGQGYEQYF,TGTGCCAGCAGCTATGGGCAGGGCTACGAGCAGTACTTC
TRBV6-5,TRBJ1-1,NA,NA,CASSYEGPGTEAFF,TGTGCCAGCAGTTATGAGGGGCCGGGCACTGAAGCTTTCTTT
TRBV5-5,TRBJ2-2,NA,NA,CASSLRRDPNTGELFF,TGTGCCAGCAGCTTGCGAAGGGACCCGAACACCGGGGAGCTGTTTTTT
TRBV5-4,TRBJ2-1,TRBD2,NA,CASSSPTSGRPPEQFF,TGTGCCAGCAGCTCCCCGACTAGCGGGAGACCTCCTGAGCAGTTCTTC
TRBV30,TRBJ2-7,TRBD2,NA,CAWSTGTSGPYEQYF,TGTGCCTGGAGTACAGGGACTAGCGGCCCCTACGAGCAGTACTTC
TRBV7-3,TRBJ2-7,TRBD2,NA,CASSSGLAGAYEQYF,TGTGCCAGCAGCTCGGGACTAGCGGGAGCCTACGAGCAGTACTTC
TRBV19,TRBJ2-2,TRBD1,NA,CASSTRGQGDFAGELFF,TGTGCCAGTAGTACCCGAGGACAGGGGGATTTCGCCGGGGAGCTGTTTTTT
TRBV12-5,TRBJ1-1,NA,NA,CASGPSGGAEAFF,TGTGCTAGTGGTCCGTCGGGAGGCGCTGAAGCTTTCTTT
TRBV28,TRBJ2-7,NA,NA,CASSLQFYEQYF,TGTGCCAGCAGCCTACAGTTTTACGAGCAGTACTTC
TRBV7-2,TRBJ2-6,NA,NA,CASSLQVAGANVLTF,TGTGCCAGCAGCCTACAGGTAGCTGGGGCCAACGTCCTGACTTTC
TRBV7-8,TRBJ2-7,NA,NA,CASSPRFLARSYEQYF,TGTGCCAGCAGCCCGAGATTTCTAGCGCGCTCCTACGAGCAGTACTTC
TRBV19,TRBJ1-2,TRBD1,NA,CASRKPGTALGGYTF,TGTGCCAGTAGAAAGCCCGGGACAGCTCTCGGGGGCTACACCTTC
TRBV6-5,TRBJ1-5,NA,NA,CASSPAGAPYQPQHF,TGTGCCAGCAGTCCCGCCGGGGCACCATATCAGCCCCAGCATTTT
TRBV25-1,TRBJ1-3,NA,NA,CASSQTGTRSGNTIYF,TGTGCCAGCAGTCAGACTGGGACCCGCTCTGGAAACACCATATATTTT
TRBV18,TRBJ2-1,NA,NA,CASSPSVVYNEQFF,TGTGCCAGCTCACCTTCGGTTGTTTACAATGAGCAGTTCTTC
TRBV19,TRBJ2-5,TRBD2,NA,CASSLSGLAGGGQETQYF,TGTGCCAGTAGTCTCTCGGGACTAGCGGGAGGAGGGCAAGAGACCCAGTACTTC
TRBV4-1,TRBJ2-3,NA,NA,CASSLTGTHATDTQYF,TGCGCCAGCAGCCTGACCGGGACTCATGCCACAGATACGCAGTATTTT
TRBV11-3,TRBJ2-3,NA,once,CASSPRQGGTDTQYF,TGTGCCAGCAGCCCCCGACAGGGAGGGACAGATACGCAGTATTTT
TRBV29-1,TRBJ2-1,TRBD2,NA,CSVETGLAGERDEQFF,TGCAGCGTTGAAACGGGACTAGCGGGAGAGAGGGATGAGCAGTTCTTC
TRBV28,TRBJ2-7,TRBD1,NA,CASLPGQGVYEQYF,TGTGCCAGCCTTCCGGGACAGGGGGTTTACGAGCAGTACTTC
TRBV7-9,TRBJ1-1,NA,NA,CASSLRGIRSGTEAFF,TGTGCCAGCAGCTTACGGGGAATAAGATCTGGGACTGAAGCTTTCTTT
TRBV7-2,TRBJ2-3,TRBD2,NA,CASTPPGLAGGPADTQYF,TGTGCCAGCACCCCACCGGGGCTAGCGGGAGGGCCGGCAGATACGCAGTATTTT
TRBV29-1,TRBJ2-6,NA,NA,CSVLSGANVLTF,TGCAGCGTGCTCTCTGGGGCCAACGTCCTGACTTTC
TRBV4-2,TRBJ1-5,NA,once,CASSQEVGSANQPQHF,TGTGCCAGCAGCCAAGAGGTCGGATCGGCCAATCAGCCCCAGCATTTT
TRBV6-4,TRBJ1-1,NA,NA,CASSDREGTEAFF,TGTGCCAGCAGTGACAGGGAGGGCACTGAAGCTTTCTTT
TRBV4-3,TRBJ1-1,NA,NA,CASSQAGRKRGAFF,TGCGCCAGCAGCCAAGCGGGCAGGAAGCGAGGAGCTTTCTTT
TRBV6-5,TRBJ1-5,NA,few,CASSKQIRDQPQHF,TGTGCCAGCAGTAAACAGATTCGGGATCAGCCCCAGCATTTT
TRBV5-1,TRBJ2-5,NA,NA,CASSGSGQETQYF,TGCGCCAGCAGCGGTAGCGGTCAAGAGACCCAGTACTTC
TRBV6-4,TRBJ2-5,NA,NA,CASSDSNHWGLDEQETQYF,TGTGCCAGCAGTGACTCGAACCATTGGGGTCTCGATGAACAAGAGACCCAGTACTTC
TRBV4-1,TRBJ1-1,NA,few,CASSQAGREKSFF,TGCGCCAGCAGCCAAGCCGGACGGGAGAAGTCTTTCTTT
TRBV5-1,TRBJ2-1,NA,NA,CASSLWIYNEQFF,TGCGCCAGCAGCTTGTGGATTTACAATGAGCAGTTCTTC
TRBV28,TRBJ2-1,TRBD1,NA,CASSSGTGEVYNEQFF,TGTGCCAGCAGTTCAGGGACAGGGGAAGTATACAATGAGCAGTTCTTC
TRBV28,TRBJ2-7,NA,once,CASSRWELDADEQYF,TGTGCCAGCAGTAGGTGGGAGTTGGATGCAGACGAGCAGTACTTC